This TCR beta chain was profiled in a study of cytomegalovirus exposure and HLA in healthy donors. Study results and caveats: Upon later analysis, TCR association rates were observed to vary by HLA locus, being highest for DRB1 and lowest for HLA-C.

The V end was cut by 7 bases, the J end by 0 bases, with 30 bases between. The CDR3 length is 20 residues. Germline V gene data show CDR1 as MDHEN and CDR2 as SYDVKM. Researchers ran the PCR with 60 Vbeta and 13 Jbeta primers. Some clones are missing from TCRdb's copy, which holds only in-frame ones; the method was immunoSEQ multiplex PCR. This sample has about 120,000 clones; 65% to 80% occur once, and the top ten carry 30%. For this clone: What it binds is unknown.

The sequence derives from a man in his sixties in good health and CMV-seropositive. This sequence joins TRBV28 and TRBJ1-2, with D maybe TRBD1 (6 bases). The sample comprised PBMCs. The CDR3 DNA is TGTGCCAGCACCCCGGACAGCTACCCTTTCCGCCCCTTAGCTAACTATGGCTACACCTTC. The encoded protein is CASTPDSYPFRPLANYGYTF.